The present T cell receptor (beta chain) was sequenced within a study of blood T cells in healthy people across ages. Findings of the study overall: Among T cells, TCR beta diversity per million cells dropped roughly linearly as age rose.

The use of a sample-barcoded 5' primer and a J-beta primer mix characterized a second PCR of about 7 to 12 cycles. Each cDNA molecule was tagged by a template-switch adaptor with 12 random nucleotides. TCRdb independently ran MiXCR on the 5' RACE reads; one entry per CDR3 protein. The data hold roughly 700,000 distinct CDR3 sequences, with roughly 32% observed a single time. The V end lost 4 bases, the J end lost 2 bases, and 18 bases lay between the germline ends. The germline CDR1 and CDR2 sequences are SGHDN and FVKESK. This CDR3 has 16 residues. As to this clonotype: Its antigen is unidentified.

The clonotype was recovered from an elderly woman in good health. Sequences were obtained from blood. The rearrangement links TRBV14 to TRBJ2-7; D is tentatively TRBD1 or TRBD2 (6 bases each). This chain's CDR3 is CASSRQIGGHPYEQYF. In DNA, the CDR3 is TGTGCCAGCAGCCGACAAATTGGGGGGCACCCCTACGAGCAGTACTTC.